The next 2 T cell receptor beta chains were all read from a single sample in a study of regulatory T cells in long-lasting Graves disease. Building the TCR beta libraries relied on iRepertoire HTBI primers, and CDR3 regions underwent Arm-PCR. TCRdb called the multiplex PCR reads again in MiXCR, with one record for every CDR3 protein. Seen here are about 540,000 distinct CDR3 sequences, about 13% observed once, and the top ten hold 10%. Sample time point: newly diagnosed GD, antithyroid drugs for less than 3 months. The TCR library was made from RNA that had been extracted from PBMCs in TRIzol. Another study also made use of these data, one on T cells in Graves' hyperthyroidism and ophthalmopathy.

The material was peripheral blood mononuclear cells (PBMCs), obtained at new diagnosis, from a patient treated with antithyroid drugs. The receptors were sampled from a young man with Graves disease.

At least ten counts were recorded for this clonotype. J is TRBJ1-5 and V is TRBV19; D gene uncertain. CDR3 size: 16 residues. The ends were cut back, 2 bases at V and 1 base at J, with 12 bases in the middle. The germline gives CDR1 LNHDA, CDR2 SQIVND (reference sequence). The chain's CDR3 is CASSILSGESNQPQHF. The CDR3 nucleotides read TGTGCCAGTAGTATATTGTCCGGGGAGAGCAATCAGCCCCAGCATTTT.

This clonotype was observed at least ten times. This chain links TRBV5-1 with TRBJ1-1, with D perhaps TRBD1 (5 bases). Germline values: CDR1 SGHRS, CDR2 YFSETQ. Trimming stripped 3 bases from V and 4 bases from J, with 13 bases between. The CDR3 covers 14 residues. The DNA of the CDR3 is TGCGCCAGCAGCTACGGGACGGACCTCACTGAAGCTTTCTTT. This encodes CASSYGTDLTEAFF.